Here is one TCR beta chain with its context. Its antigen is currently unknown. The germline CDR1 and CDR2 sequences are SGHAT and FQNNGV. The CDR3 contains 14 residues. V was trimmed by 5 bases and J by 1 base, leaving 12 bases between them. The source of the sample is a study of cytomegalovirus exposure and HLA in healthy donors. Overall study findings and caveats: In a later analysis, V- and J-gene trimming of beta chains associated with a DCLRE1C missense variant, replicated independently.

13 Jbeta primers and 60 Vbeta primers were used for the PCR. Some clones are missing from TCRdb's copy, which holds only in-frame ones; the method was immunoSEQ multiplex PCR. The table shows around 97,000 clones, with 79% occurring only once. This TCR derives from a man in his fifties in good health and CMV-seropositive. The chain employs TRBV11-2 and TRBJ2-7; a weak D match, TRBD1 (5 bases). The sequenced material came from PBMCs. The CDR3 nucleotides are TGTGCCAGCAGCCAACAGGAAAGGTCCTACGAGCAGTACTTC. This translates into CASSQQERSYEQYF.